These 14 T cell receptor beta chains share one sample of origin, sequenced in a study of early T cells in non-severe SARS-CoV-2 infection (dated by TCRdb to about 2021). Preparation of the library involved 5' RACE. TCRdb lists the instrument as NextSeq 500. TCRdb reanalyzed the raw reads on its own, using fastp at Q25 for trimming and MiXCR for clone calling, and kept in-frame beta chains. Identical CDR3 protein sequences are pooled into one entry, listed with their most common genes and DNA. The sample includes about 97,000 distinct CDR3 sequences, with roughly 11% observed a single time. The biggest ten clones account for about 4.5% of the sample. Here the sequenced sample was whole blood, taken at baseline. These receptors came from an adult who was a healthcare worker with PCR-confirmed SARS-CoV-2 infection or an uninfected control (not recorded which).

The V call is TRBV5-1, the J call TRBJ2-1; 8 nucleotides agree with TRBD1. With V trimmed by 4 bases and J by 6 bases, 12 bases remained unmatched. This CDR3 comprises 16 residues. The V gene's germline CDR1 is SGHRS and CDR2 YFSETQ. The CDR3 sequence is CASSHARAGGRNEQFF. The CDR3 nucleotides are TGCGCCAGCAGCCATGCCCGGGCAGGGGGCCGCAATGAGCAGTTCTTC.

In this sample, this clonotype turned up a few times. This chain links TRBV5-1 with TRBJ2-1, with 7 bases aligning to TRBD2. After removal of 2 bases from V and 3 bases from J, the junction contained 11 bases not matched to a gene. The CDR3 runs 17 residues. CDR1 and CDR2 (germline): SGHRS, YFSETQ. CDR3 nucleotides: TGCGCCAGCAGCTTAGAACCCGAGCGGGGCGGCTACAATGAGCAGTTCTTC. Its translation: CASSLEPERGGYNEQFF.

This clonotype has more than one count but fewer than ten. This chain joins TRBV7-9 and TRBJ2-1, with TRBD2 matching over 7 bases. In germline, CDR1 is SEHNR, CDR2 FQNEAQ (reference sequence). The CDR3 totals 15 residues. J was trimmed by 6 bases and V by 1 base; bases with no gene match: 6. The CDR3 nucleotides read TGTGCCAGCAGCTTAGGTGCTAGGACTAGCAATGAGCAGTTCTTC. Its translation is CASSLGARTSNEQFF.

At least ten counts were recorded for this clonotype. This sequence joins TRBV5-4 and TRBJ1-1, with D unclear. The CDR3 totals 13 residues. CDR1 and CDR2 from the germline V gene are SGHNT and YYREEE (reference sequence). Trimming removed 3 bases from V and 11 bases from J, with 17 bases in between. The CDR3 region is CASSSRGGLGAFF. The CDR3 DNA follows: TGTGCCAGCAGCTCCCGTGGCGGCCTGGGGGCTTTCTTT.

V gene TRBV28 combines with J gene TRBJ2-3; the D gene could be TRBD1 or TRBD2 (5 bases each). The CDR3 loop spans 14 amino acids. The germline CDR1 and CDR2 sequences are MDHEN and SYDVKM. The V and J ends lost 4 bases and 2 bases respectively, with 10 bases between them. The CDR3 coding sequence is TGTGCCAGCAGTTCCGGGACGCCCACAGATACGCAGTATTTT. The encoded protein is CASSSGTPTDTQYF.

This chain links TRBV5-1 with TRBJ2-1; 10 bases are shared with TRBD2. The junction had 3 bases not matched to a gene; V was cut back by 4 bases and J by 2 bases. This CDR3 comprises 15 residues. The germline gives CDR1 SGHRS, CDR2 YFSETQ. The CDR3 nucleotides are TGCGCCAGCAGCCAGACTAGCGGGCCCTACAATGAGCAGTTCTTC. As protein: CASSQTSGPYNEQFF. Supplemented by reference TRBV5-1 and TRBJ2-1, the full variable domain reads KAGVTQTPRYLIKTRGQQVTLSCSPISGHRSVSWYQQTPGQGLQFLFEYFSETQRNKGNFPGRFSGRQFSNSRSEMNVSTLELGDSALYLCASSQTSGPYNEQFFGPGTRLTVL.

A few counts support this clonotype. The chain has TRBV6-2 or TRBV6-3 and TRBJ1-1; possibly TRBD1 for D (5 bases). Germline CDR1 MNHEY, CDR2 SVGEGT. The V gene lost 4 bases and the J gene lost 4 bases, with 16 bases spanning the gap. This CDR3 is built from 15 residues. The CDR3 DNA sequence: TGTGCCAGCAGTTCTATGGGGGGGGGAGTCACTGAAGCTTTCTTT. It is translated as CASSSMGGGVTEAFF.

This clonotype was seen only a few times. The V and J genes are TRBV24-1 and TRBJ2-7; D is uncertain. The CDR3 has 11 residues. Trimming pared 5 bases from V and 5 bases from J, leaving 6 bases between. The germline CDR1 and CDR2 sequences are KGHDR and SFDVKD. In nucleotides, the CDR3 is TGTGCCACCAGTGTAGGCGACGAGCAGTACTTC. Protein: CATSVGDEQYF.

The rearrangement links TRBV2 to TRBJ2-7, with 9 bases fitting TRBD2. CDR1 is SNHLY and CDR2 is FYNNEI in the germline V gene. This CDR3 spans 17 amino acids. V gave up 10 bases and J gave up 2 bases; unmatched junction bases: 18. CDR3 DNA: TGTGCCACTCTACAACCCCCGACTAGCGGTACCCCCTACGAGCAGTACTTC. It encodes CATLQPPTSGTPYEQYF.

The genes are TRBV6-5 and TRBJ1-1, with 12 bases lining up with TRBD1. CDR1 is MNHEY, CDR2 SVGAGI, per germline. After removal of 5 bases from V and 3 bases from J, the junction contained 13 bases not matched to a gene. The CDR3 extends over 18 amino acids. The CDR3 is CASSHLRDRGRSDTEAFF. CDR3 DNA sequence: TGTGCCAGCAGTCACCTCCGGGACAGGGGGCGGTCGGACACTGAAGCTTTCTTT.

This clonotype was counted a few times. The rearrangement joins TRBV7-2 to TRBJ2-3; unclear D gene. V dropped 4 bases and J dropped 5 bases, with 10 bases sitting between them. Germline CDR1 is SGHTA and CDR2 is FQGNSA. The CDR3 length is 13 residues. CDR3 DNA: TGTGCCAGCAGCTCCCGATCAGGAGATACGCAGTATTTT. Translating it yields CASSSRSGDTQYF.

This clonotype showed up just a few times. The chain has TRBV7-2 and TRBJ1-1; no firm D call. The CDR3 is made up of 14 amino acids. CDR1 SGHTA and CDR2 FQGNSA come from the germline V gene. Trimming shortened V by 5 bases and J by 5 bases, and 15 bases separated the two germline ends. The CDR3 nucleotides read TGTGCCAGCAGCCCCGAGGGCGCGGGTACTGAAGCTTTCTTT. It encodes CASSPEGAGTEAFF.

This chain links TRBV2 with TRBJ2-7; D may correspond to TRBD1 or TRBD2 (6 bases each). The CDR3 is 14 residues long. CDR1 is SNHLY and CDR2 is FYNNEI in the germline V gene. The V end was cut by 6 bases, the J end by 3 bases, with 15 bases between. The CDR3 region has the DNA TGTGCCAGCAGGAAAAACAGGGACTTCTACGAGCAGTACTTC. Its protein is CASRKNRDFYEQYF.

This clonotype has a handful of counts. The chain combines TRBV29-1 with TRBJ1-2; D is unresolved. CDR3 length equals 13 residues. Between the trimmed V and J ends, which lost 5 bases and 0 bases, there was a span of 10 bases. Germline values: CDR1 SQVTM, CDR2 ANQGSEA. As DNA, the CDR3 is TGCAGCGTTACAGACGCGTCTAACTATGGCTACACCTTC. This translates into CSVTDASNYGYTF.